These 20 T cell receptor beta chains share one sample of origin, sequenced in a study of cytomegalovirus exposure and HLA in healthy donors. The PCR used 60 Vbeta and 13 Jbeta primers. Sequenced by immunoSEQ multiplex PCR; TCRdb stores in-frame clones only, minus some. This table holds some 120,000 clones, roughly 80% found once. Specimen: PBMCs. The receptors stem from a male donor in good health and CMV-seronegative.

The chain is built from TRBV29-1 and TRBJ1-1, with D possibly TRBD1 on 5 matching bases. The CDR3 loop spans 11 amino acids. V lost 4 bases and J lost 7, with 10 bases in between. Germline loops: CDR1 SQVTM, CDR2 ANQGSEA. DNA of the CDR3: TGCAGCGTTGGAAGGGGCGTTGAAGCTTTCTTT. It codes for CSVGRGVEAFF.

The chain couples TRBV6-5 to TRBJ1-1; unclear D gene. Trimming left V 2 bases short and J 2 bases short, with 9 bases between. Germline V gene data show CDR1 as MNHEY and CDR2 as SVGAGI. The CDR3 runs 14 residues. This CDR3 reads CASSYLTVNTEAFF. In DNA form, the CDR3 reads TGTGCCAGCAGTTACCTTACAGTTAACACTGAAGCTTTCTTT.

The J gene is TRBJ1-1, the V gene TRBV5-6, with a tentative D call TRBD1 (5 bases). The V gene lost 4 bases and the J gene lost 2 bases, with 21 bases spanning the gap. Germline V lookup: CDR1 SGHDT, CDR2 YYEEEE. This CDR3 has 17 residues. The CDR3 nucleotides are TGTGCCAGCAGCCGCGGGGGTGGGCAGGGTGGTAACACTGAAGCTTTCTTT. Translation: CASSRGGGQGGNTEAFF.

The CDR3 spells CATGGRGDTEAFF. In DNA form, the CDR3 reads TGTGCCACCGGGGGTAGAGGGGACACTGAAGCTTTCTTT. This chain connects TRBV27 to TRBJ1-1; TRBD1 is a possible D gene (5 bases). This CDR3 has 13 residues. V was cut by 10 bases and J by 3 bases, with 15 bases left in between. Germline values: CDR1 MNHEY, CDR2 SMNVEV (reference sequence).

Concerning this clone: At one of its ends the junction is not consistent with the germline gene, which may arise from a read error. The CDR3 bases are TGTTCCAGCAGCTTGACAGAACGGCTACCCGGAAACACTGAAGCTTTCTTT. It yields the protein CSSSLTERLPGNTEAFF. The chain recombines TRBV7-9 with TRBJ1-1, with D perhaps matching TRBD1 (5 bases). Looked up from germline, CDR1 is SEHNR and CDR2 is FQNEAQ (reference sequence). This CDR3 spans 17 amino acids.

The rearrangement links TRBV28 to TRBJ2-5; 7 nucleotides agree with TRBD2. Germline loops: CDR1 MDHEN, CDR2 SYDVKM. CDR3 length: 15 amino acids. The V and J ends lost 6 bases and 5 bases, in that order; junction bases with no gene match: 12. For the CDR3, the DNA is TGTGCCAGCAGACCCTCTCGGGGGGTAGGGGAGACCCAGTACTTC. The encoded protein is CASRPSRGVGETQYF.

CDR3 amino acids: CASSDFGGIEQYF. The CDR3 nucleotides are TGTGCCAGCAGTGATTTCGGAGGAATCGAGCAGTACTTC. The chain has TRBV2 and TRBJ2-5; D might be TRBD2 (5 bases). The J call may be mistaken, given a closer DNA end match to TRBJ2-7. Germline-derived CDR1 and CDR2 are SNHLY and FYNNEI. This CDR3 has 13 residues.

The CDR3 loop is CASSLELDRGEETQYF. The DNA for the CDR3 is TGTGCCAGCAGCTTGGAGCTGGACAGGGGGGAAGAGACCCAGTACTTC. The V and J genes are TRBV5-4 and TRBJ2-5, with 10 bases matching TRBD1. Germline assignment: CDR1 SGHNT and CDR2 YYREEE (reference sequence). The CDR3 totals 16 residues. Trimming removed 0 bases from V and 3 bases from J; junction bases left unmatched: 5.

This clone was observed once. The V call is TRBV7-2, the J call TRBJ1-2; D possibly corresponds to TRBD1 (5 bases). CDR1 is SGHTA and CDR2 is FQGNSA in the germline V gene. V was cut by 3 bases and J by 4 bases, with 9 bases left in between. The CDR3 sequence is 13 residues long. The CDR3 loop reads CASSLGEGYGYTF. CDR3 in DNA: TGTGCCAGCAGCTTGGGGGAGGGCTATGGCTACACCTTC.

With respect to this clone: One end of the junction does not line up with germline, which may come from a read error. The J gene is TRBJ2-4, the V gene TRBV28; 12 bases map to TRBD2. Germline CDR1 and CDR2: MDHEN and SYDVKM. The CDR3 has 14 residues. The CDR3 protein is CASRLAGGKNSQYF. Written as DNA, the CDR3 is TGTGCCAGCAGACTAGCGGGGGGCAAAAACAGTCAGTACTTC.

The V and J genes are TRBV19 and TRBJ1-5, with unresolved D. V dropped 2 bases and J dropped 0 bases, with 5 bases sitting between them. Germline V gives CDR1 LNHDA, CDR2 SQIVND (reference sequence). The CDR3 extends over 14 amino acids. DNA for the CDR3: TGTGCCAGTAGTATATCCCGTAGCAATCAGCCCCAGCATTTT. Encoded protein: CASSISRSNQPQHF.

CDR3 region: CASSLAALDRADYGYTF. The CDR3 DNA sequence: TGTGCCAGCAGCTTAGCGGCCCTGGACAGGGCGGACTATGGCTACACCTTC. The rearrangement links TRBV7-9 to TRBJ1-2, with TRBD1 matching over 8 bases. The CDR3 consists of 17 residues. The germline gives CDR1 SEHNR, CDR2 FQNEAQ (reference sequence). Trimming took 0 bases from V and 3 from J; bases not matched to a gene: 9.

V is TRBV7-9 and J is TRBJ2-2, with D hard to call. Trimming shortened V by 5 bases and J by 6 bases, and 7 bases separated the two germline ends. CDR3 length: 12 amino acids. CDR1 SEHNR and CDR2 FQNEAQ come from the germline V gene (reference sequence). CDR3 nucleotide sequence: TGTGCCAGCAGCCATGCAGCCGGGGAGCTGTTTTTT. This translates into CASSHAAGELFF. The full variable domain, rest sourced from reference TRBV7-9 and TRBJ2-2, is DTGVSQNPRHKITKRGQNVTFRCDPISEHNRLYWYRQTLGQGPEFLTYFQNEAQLEKSRLLSDRFSAERPKGSFSTLEIQRTEQGDSAMYLCASSHAAGELFFGEGSRLTVL.

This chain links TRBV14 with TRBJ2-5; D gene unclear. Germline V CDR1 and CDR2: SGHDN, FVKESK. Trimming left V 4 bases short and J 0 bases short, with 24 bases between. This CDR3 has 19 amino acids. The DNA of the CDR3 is TGTGCCAGCAGCCGGCCCCCTTTAAGGCTGGCGGAACACCAAGAGACCCAGTACTTC. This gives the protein CASSRPPLRLAEHQETQYF.

The CDR3 nucleotides read TGTGCCAGCAGTGAAGGCAGCAGGGACGAGCAGTACTTC. Translating it yields CASSEGSRDEQYF. V and J are TRBV6-5 and TRBJ2-7; maybe TRBD1 (5 bases). The CDR3 consists of 13 residues. V was trimmed by 5 bases and J by 5 bases, leaving 13 bases between them. Germline assignment: CDR1 MNHEY and CDR2 SVGAGI.

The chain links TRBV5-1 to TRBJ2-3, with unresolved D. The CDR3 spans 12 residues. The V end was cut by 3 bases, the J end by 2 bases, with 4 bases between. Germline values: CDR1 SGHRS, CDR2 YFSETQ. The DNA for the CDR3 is TGCGCCAGCAGCTACAACACAGATACGCAGTATTTT. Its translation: CASSYNTDTQYF.

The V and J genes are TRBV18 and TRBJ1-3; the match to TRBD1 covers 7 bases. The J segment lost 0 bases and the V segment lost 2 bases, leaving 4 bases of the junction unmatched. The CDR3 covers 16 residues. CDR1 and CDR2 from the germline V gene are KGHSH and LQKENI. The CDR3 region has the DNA TGTGCCAGCTCACCAGGGACAGCGAGCTCTGGAAACACCATATATTTT. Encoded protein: CASSPGTASSGNTIYF.

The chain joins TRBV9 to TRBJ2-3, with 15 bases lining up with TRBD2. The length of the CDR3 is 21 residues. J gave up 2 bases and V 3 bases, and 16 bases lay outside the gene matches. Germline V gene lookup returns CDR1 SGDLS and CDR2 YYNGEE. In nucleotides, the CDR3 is TGTGCCAGCAGCGCTTCCCCCCCGGGACTAGCGGGGGGTCCTTCCACAGATACGCAGTATTTT. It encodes CASSASPPGLAGGPSTDTQYF.

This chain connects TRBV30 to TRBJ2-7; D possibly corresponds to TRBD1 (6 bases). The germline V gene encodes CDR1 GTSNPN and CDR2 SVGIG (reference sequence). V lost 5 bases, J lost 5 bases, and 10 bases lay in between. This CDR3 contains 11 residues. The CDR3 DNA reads TGTGCCTGGGGCAGGGGTAACGAGCAGTACTTC. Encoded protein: CAWGRGNEQYF. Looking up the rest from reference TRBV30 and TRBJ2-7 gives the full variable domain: SQTIHQWPATLVQPVGSPLSLECTVEGTSNPNLYWYRQAAGRGLQLLFYSVGIGQISSEVPQNLSASRPQDRQFILSSKKLLLSDSGFYLCAWGRGNEQYFGPGTRLTVT.

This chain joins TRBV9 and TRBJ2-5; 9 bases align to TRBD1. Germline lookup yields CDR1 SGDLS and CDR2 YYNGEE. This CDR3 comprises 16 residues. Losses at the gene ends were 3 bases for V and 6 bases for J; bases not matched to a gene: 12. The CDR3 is CASSDNKDRGEKTQYF. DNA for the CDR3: TGTGCCAGCAGCGACAATAAGGACAGGGGAGAAAAGACCCAGTACTTC.